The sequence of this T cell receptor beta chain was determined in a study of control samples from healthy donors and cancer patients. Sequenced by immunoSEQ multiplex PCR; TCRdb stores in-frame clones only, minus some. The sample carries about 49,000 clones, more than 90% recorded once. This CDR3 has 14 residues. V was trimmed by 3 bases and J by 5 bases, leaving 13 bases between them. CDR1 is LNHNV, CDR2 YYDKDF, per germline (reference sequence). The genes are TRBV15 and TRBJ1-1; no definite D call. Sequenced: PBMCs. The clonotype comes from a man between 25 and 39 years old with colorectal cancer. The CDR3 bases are TGTGCCACCAGCAGTACCCTCGGGGATACTGAAGCTTTCTTT. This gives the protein CATSSTLGDTEAFF.